A selection of T cell receptor beta chains follows, all from one sample in a study of technical replicates of blood from several donors. TCRdb's table, derived via immunoSEQ multiplex PCR, lists solely in-frame clones and lacks some. The data show approximately 52,000 clones, around 84% seen once. Sequenced: PBMCs. Source of these receptors: a human donor in good health. Some clones in this sample may be carry-over from other donors' samples. CDR3s include the opening cysteine and the closing phenylalanine or tryptophan. D genes are given only for firm matches.

len	j_gene	d_gene	v_gene	CDR3aa	CDR3nt
15	TRBJ2-3	NA	TRBV6-5	CASSYSPATTDTQYF	TGTGCCAGCAGTTACTCGCCAGCGACCACAGATACGCAGTATTTT
14	TRBJ2-1	NA	TRBV5-6	CASSSGEVRNEQFF	TGTGCCAGCAGCTCAGGGGAAGTCAGGAATGAGCAGTTCTTC
16	TRBJ2-2	NA	TRBV5-1	CASRLWRDSNTGELFF	TGCGCCAGCAGGCTCTGGCGGGACTCGAACACCGGGGAGCTGTTTTTT
16	TRBJ2-1	TRBD2	TRBV7-9	CASSPGLAGVGREQFF	TGTGCCAGCAGTCCCGGACTAGCGGGAGTTGGGCGGGAGCAGTTCTTC
15	TRBJ2-3	NA	TRBV10-3	CAISESSGGTDTQYF	TGTGCCATCAGTGAAAGCAGCGGAGGCACAGATACGCAGTATTTT
14	TRBJ1-1	NA	TRBV27	CASSLTGMNTEAFF	TGTGCCAGCAGTTTGACGGGAATGAACACTGAAGCTTTCTTT
15	TRBJ2-7	NA	TRBV6-5	CASSYRGKRTYEQYF	TGTGCCAGCAGTTACCGGGGGAAGAGGACCTACGAGCAGTACTTC
13	TRBJ1-5	NA	TRBV6-5	CASRQQGDQPQHF	TGTGCCAGCAGACAACAGGGCGATCAGCCCCAGCATTTT
15	TRBJ1-5	TRBD1	TRBV6-1	CASSVRQGGNQPQHF	TGTGCCAGCAGTGTAAGACAGGGTGGTAATCAGCCCCAGCATTTT
14	TRBJ2-1	NA	TRBV30	CAWDRSGGYGEQFF	TGTGCCTGGGATCGGTCAGGAGGGTACGGTGAGCAGTTCTTC
18	TRBJ2-7	TRBD1	TRBV27	CASSSLLTLGQGGYEQYF	TGTGCCAGCAGTTCCCTTCTTACCTTGGGACAGGGAGGTTACGAGCAGTACTTC
15	TRBJ1-6	TRBD1	TRBV6-6	CASSSQGYLGSPLHF	TGTGCCAGCAGTTCACAGGGGTATCTTGGTTCACCCCTCCACTTT
15	TRBJ2-6	NA	TRBV21-1	CASSKVGRGANVLTF	NA
13	TRBJ2-7	TRBD1	TRBV7-9	CASSFTGASEQYF	TGTGCCAGCAGCTTCACAGGGGCCTCGGAGCAGTACTTC